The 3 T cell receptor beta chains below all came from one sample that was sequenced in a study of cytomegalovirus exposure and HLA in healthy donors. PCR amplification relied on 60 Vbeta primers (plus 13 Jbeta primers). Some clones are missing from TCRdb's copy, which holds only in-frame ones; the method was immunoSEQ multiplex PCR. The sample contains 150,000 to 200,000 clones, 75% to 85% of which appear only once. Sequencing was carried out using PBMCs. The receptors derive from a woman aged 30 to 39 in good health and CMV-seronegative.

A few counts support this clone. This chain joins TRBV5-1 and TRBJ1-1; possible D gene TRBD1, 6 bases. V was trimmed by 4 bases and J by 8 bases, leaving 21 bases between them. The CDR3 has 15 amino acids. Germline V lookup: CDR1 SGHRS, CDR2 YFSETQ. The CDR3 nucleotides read TGCGCCAGCAGCAGCGACAGGAGCCTTGGAAGGGAAGCTTTCTTT. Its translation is CASSSDRSLGREAFF.

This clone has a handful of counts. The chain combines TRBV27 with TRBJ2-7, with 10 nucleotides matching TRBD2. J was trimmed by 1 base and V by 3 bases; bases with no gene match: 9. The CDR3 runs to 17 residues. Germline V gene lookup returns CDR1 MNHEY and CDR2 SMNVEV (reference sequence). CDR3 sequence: CASSFNRELAGSYEQYF. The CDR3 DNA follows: TGTGCCAGCAGTTTCAACCGCGAACTAGCGGGATCCTACGAGCAGTACTTC.

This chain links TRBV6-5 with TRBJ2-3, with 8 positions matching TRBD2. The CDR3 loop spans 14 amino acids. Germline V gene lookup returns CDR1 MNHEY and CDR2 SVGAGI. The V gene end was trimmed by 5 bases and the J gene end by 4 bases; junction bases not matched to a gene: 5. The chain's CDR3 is CASSRGGLADTQYF. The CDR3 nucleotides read TGTGCCAGCAGTCGGGGGGGCCTTGCAGATACGCAGTATTTT.